This TCR beta chain came from a study of regulatory T cells in long-lasting Graves disease. This clonotype was seen more than once but under ten times. Antigen: not known. Whole-study findings and limits: Those with persistent disease had in common more public clonotypes (about 2,500) than new patients (approximately 890).

Time point reported: newly diagnosed GD, antithyroid drugs for less than 3 months. TCR sequences were obtained from RNA taken from PBMCs. Patients all came to the study from an endocrinology department in Xi'an, China. CDR3-region Arm-PCR and iRepertoire HTBI primers produced the TCR beta libraries. TCRdb reprocessed the multiplex PCR reads via MiXCR and lists one record per CDR3 protein. Here the sample spans fewer than 500,000 distinct CDR3 sequences, 15% to 20% being singletons. The same sample was also studied in work on T cells in Graves' hyperthyroidism and ophthalmopathy. That paper notes: The authors deemed Graves' hyperthyroidism stable absent ophthalmopathy progression within 18 months.

The TCR originated in a man aged 40-50 years with Graves disease. The sequenced sample was peripheral blood mononuclear cells (PBMCs), obtained at new diagnosis, from a patient treated with antithyroid drugs.

Written as DNA, the CDR3 is TGCAGTGCTAGCGGGGGAGGCTACAATGAGCAGTTCTTC. Its protein product is CSASGGGYNEQFF. The V and J genes are TRBV20-1 and TRBJ2-1; D possibly corresponds to TRBD2 (6 bases). Trimming cost V 3 bases and J 3 bases, with 9 bases left between them. This CDR3 spans 13 amino acids. The germline V gene has CDR1 DFQATT and CDR2 SNEGSKA (reference sequence).